The present entry profiles one T cell receptor beta chain with its context. This entry is derived from a study of cytomegalovirus exposure and HLA in healthy donors. PCR primers comprised 60 Vbeta and 13 Jbeta primers. Clones were sequenced by immunoSEQ multiplex PCR, and TCRdb holds only the in-frame ones, with some missing. The sample holds fewer than 150,000 clones. CDR3 length: 16 residues. The germline V gene has CDR1 ENHRY and CDR2 SYGVKD. The V segment lost 5 bases and the J segment 0 bases; nucleotides outside the gene matches: 6. This TCR came from a man in his forties in good health and CMV-seronegative. Specimen: PBMCs. This rearrangement joins TRBV10-3 to TRBJ2-7, with 11 bases that match TRBD2. The CDR3, as DNA: TGTGCCATCAGTTCCCACACTAGCGGGGGCTCCTACGAGCAGTACTTC. Protein product: CAISSHTSGGSYEQYF.